The next 12 T cell receptor beta chains were all read from a single sample in a study of cytotoxic CD8 clonotypes in ibrutinib-treated CLL. Libraries were prepared by immunoSEQ multiplex PCR; TCRdb keeps only in-frame clonotypes and omits some of them. The sample has approximately 100,000 clones, approximately 58% seen once. The input for sequencing was PBMCs, taken after 24 months of ibrutinib treatment. The source is a human donor with chronic lymphocytic leukemia.

The chain couples TRBV29-1 to TRBJ2-3; 10 bases are shared with TRBD2. Germline trimming cut 5 bases from V and 2 bases from J; bases unmatched to any gene: 4. The CDR3 spans 14 residues. Germline V gene sequence: CDR1 SQVTM, CDR2 ANQGSEA. DNA of the CDR3: TGCAGCGTTCAGCGGGGGGGGTACACAGATACGCAGTATTTT. Residues: CSVQRGGYTDTQYF.

The chain has TRBV29-1 and TRBJ1-2; 7 bases align to TRBD1. The CDR3 covers 12 residues. Germline lookup yields CDR1 SQVTM and CDR2 ANQGSEA. V dropped 5 bases and J dropped 8; count of bases not matched to a gene: 8. As DNA, the CDR3 is TGCAGCGTTCAGGGGGGCGGATGGGGCTACACCTTC. Its protein is CSVQGGGWGYTF.

The chain carries TRBV28 and TRBJ1-1; no clear D gene. The V and J ends lost 8 bases and 1 base respectively, with 5 bases between them. The germline V gene has CDR1 MDHEN and CDR2 SYDVKM. This CDR3 has 11 residues. CDR3 region: CASQENTEAFF. CDR3 DNA: TGTGCCAGCCAGGAGAACACTGAAGCTTTCTTT.

This clone has only one observation. The chain couples TRBV7-9 to TRBJ1-2, with a tentative D call TRBD1 (6 bases). Per the germline V gene, CDR1 is SEHNR and CDR2 is FQNEAQ (reference sequence). Trimming pared 7 bases from V and 2 bases from J, leaving 14 bases between. The CDR3 has 14 residues. CDR3 residues: CASIEGGTNYGYTF. CDR3 DNA sequence: TGTGCCAGCATAGAGGGGGGCACCAACTATGGCTACACCTTC. Combining the CDR3 with reference TRBV7-9 and TRBJ1-2 gives the whole variable domain DTGVSQNPRHKITKRGQNVTFRCDPISEHNRLYWYRQTLGQGPEFLTYFQNEAQLEKSRLLSDRFSAERPKGSFSTLEIQRTEQGDSAMYLCASIEGGTNYGYTFGSGTRLTVV.

This clone has just a few counts. The chain recombines TRBV25-1 with TRBJ1-6; 11 positions agree with TRBD1. CDR3 size: 16 residues. V shed 5 bases, J shed 10 bases, and the junction held 10 bases outside the gene matches. The V gene's germline CDR1 is MGHDK and CDR2 SYGVNS. The CDR3 sequence is CASSTGPGQGDSPLHF. The CDR3 DNA reads TGTGCCAGCAGTACCGGCCCGGGACAGGGGGACTCACCCCTCCACTTT.

This clone has only one observation. This chain joins TRBV11-2 and TRBJ2-1; TRBD1 aligns across 8 bases. CDR3 length equals 16 residues. In germline, CDR1 is SGHAT, CDR2 FQNNGV. J was trimmed by 6 bases and V by 2 bases; bases with no gene match: 9. CDR3 nucleotides: TGTGCCAGCAGCTTACTCCGGGACAGGTTCTTCAATGAGCAGTTCTTC. Its translation is CASSLLRDRFFNEQFF.

V and J are TRBV2 and TRBJ2-2; possible D gene TRBD2, 5 bases. The CDR3 loop spans 15 amino acids. Deletions cut 4 bases from V and 4 bases from J, with 13 bases between. The germline V gene encodes CDR1 SNHLY and CDR2 FYNNEI. The CDR3 reads CASSVEGWSTGELFF. The CDR3 bases are TGTGCCAGCAGTGTTGAGGGTTGGTCCACCGGGGAGCTGTTTTTT.

This chain links TRBV30 with TRBJ1-1; 7 bases fit TRBD1. The V and J ends lost 4 bases and 3 bases, in that order; junction bases with no gene match: 11. Germline V CDR1 and CDR2: GTSNPN, SVGIG (reference sequence). The CDR3 is 15 residues long. CDR3 sequence reads: CAWTGRGPKDTEAFF. The DNA of the CDR3 is TGTGCCTGGACGGGTAGGGGGCCTAAGGACACTGAAGCTTTCTTT.

The chain employs TRBV9 and TRBJ2-5; 8 bases agree with TRBD2. The V and J ends lost 0 bases and 5 bases, in that order; junction bases with no gene match: 12. Germline-derived CDR1 and CDR2 are SGDLS and YYNGEE. The CDR3 has 17 residues. The CDR3 DNA is TGTGCCAGCAGCGTAGCGGGCTCGGGGGGGCCGTGGGAGACCCAGTACTTC. It codes for CASSVAGSGGPWETQYF. The full variable domain, its missing parts supplied by reference TRBV9 and TRBJ2-5, is DSGVTQTPKHLITATGQRVTLRCSPRSGDLSVYWYQQSLDQGLQFLIQYYNGEERAKGNILERFSAQQFPDLHSELNLSSLELGDSALYFCASSVAGSGGPWETQYFGPGTRLLVL.

The chain combines TRBV7-9 with TRBJ2-4, with D unclear. CDR1 is SEHNR, CDR2 FQNEAQ, per germline (reference sequence). This CDR3 has 12 residues. V was cut by 5 bases and J by 7 bases, with 9 bases left in between. CDR3 DNA: TGTGCCAGCAGCCCGGATAGCAACATTCAGTACTTC. It specifies CASSPDSNIQYF.

This clone was picked up one time. The chain is built from TRBV30 and TRBJ2-7, with D possibly being TRBD2 (6 bases). The germline CDR1 and CDR2 sequences are GTSNPN and SVGIG (reference sequence). V shed 3 bases and J shed 1 base, with 16 bases lying between them. The CDR3 spans 15 residues. CDR3 sequence: CAWSDPGLRSYEQYF. The CDR3 nucleotides read TGTGCCTGGAGCGATCCGGGACTGAGATCCTACGAGCAGTACTTC.

Here the CDR3 DNA reads TGTGCCTGGACCTTAGGACTGGGAGTGGACACTGAAGCTTTCTTT. It is translated as CAWTLGLGVDTEAFF. The rearrangement links TRBV30 to TRBJ1-1; D not resolved. Germline lookup yields CDR1 GTSNPN and CDR2 SVGIG (reference sequence). This CDR3 is built from 15 residues. V was pared by 4 bases and J by 3 bases, with 18 bases between.